The sequence of this T cell receptor beta chain was determined in a study of blood T cell repertoires in COVID-19. Across the whole study: Researchers got acute and convalescent COVID-19 samples from the United States, Italy and Spain. T cells, B-cell-depleted T cells, or PBMCs supplied cDNA or gDNA.

Per the study methods: By means of reference gene primer amplification, nucleated cell counts were estimated. Clones were sequenced by immunoSEQ multiplex PCR, and TCRdb holds only the in-frame ones, with some missing. V and J calls and clone size follow that table, whereas D and trimming were derived from the DNA. The data show some 200,000 clones, with 80% to 95% seen just once and approximately 0.5% held by the top ten. The sequenced sample consisted of peripheral blood. The sequence was collected from a man between 45 and 60 years old with acute or convalescent COVID-19.

The CDR3 nucleotides read TGTGCCAGCAGTTTGGGTATAGCCAATGAGCAGTTCTTC. Residues: CASSLGIANEQFF. The chain has TRBV27 and TRBJ2-1, with D unclear. This CDR3 contains 13 residues. V lost 3 bases and J lost 6, with 9 bases in between. CDR1 and CDR2 from the germline V gene are MNHEY and SMNVEV (reference sequence).